Below, 23 T cell receptor beta chains from the same sample are listed, as sequenced in a study of blood T cell repertoires in COVID-19 (dated by TCRdb to between 2020 and 2021). The library was prepared using the immunoSEQ multiplex PCR assay. The clones in this table, taken by TCRdb from immuneACCESS, are in-frame only. Not every clone is retained; where verified, under half of the shortfall comes from an unresolved V gene, and the cause of the rest is unknown. This sample has approximately 300,000 clones in its table, and around 90% of those were observed once. The leading ten clones occupy roughly 7.3% of the sample. Material for sequencing was peripheral blood. The receptors originated from a woman aged 30 to 39 with COVID-19, enrolled during active disease.

The chain is built from TRBV5-1 and TRBJ2-3, with D hard to call. Between the trimmed V and J ends, which lost 2 bases and 3 bases, there was a span of 7 bases. Germline CDR1 is SGHRS and CDR2 is YFSETQ. The CDR3 loop spans 13 amino acids. The CDR3 spells CASSFPETDTQYF. Written as DNA, the CDR3 is TGCGCCAGCAGCTTTCCTGAGACAGATACGCAGTATTTT.

The chain carries TRBV9 and TRBJ2-3; no firm D call. The length of the CDR3 is 15 residues. The germline gives CDR1 SGDLS, CDR2 YYNGEE. Trimming removed 2 bases at V and 3 bases at J, with 13 bases between. CDR3 nucleotides: TGTGCCAGCAGCGTTGTAACGGGTTGGACAGATACGCAGTATTTT. Encoded protein: CASSVVTGWTDTQYF. Full variable domain (remainder filled in from reference TRBV9 and TRBJ2-3): DSGVTQTPKHLITATGQRVTLRCSPRSGDLSVYWYQQSLDQGLQFLIQYYNGEERAKGNILERFSAQQFPDLHSELNLSSLELGDSALYFCASSVVTGWTDTQYFGPGTRLTVL.

The V call is TRBV7-8, the J call TRBJ1-1; no reliable D call. V lost 1 base and J 6 bases, leaving 15 bases between the germline ends. Germline V gene sequence: CDR1 SGHVS, CDR2 FQNEAQ. This CDR3 has 15 residues. CDR3 sequence (DNA): TGTGCCAGCAGCTTAGTACCTGGGCGAATGGCTGAAGCTTTCTTT. Amino acid sequence: CASSLVPGRMAEAFF.

This chain joins TRBV15 and TRBJ2-1; 10 nucleotides agree with TRBD2. V gave up 0 bases and J gave up 9 bases; unmatched junction bases: 8. Per the germline V gene, CDR1 is LNHNV and CDR2 is YYDKDF (reference sequence). The CDR3 has 16 amino acids. CDR3 sequence: CATSRDPLAGVFEQFF. CDR3 nucleotides: TGTGCCACCAGCAGAGATCCCCTAGCGGGAGTTTTTGAGCAGTTCTTC.

The chain employs TRBV7-9 and TRBJ1-1, with D tentatively TRBD1 (5 bases). The V end was cut by 6 bases, the J end by 5 bases, with 13 bases between. The CDR3 loop spans 13 amino acids. Germline values: CDR1 SEHNR, CDR2 FQNEAQ (reference sequence). The CDR3 reads CASSLTRDTEAFF. The CDR3 nucleotides are TGTGCCAGCAGTTTAACCAGGGATACTGAAGCTTTCTTT.

The CDR3 DNA follows: TGTGCCAGTTCGCCAGTCACTAACTATGGCTACACCTTC. It specifies CASSPVTNYGYTF. The genes are TRBV12-3 or TRBV12-4 and TRBJ1-2; D is uncertain. The CDR3 runs to 13 residues. V shed 9 bases and J shed 0 bases, with 11 bases lying between them.

This chain uses TRBV3-1 (or the pseudogene TRBV3-2) with TRBJ1-2, with 8 bases that match TRBD1. Germline CDR1 LGHDT, CDR2 YNNKEL (reference sequence). The CDR3 is made up of 14 amino acids. Losses at the gene ends were 6 bases for V and 3 bases for J; bases not matched to a gene: 6. CDR3 nucleotides: TGTGCCAGCAGTTTAGGACAGGGACACTATGGCTACACCTTC. It yields the protein CASSLGQGHYGYTF.

The chain links TRBV19 to TRBJ1-1; D not certain. Germline V gene data show CDR1 as LNHDA and CDR2 as SQIVND (reference sequence). The V end lost 7 bases, the J end lost 3 bases, and 18 bases lay between the germline ends. The CDR3 spans 15 residues. CDR3 coding DNA: TGTGCCAGTACCCTTAACGGGCTGGGAGACACTGAAGCTTTCTTT. Translated, it gives CASTLNGLGDTEAFF. Based on the CDR3 plus reference TRBV19 and TRBJ1-1, the full variable domain is DGGITQSPKYLFRKEGQNVTLSCEQNLNHDAMYWYRQDPGQGLRLIYYSQIVNDFQKGDIAEGYSVSREKKESFPLTVTSAQKNPTAFYLCASTLNGLGDTEAFFGQGTRLTVV.

The chain employs TRBV11-2 and TRBJ2-1, with TRBD1 matching over 11 bases. This CDR3 has 14 residues. V was pared by 7 bases and J by 6 bases, with 5 bases of the junction left unmatched. Germline assignment: CDR1 SGHAT and CDR2 FQNNGV. CDR3: CASTRGTGGNEQFF. Written as DNA, the CDR3 is TGTGCCAGCACCCGAGGGACAGGGGGCAATGAGCAGTTCTTC.

This chain uses TRBV2 with TRBJ1-2, with D unresolved. The length of the CDR3 is 10 residues. Germline values: CDR1 SNHLY, CDR2 FYNNEI. Trimming removed 6 bases from V and 8 bases from J, with 7 bases in between. The chain's CDR3 is CASSRGGYTF. Written as DNA, the CDR3 is TGTGCCAGCAGCCGCGGGGGCTACACCTTC.

CDR3 loop: CASSPSLGRLVNTGELFF. CDR3 DNA sequence: TGTGCCAGCAGCCCGAGTCTCGGTAGACTAGTAAACACCGGGGAGCTGTTTTTT. The chain combines TRBV5-6 with TRBJ2-2; TRBD2 might be the D (6 bases). The CDR3 consists of 18 residues. V gave up 4 bases and J gave up 2 bases, with 21 bases separating them. Germline-derived CDR1 and CDR2 are SGHDT and YYEEEE.

This chain uses TRBV10-3 with TRBJ1-1, with 7 bases matching TRBD1. In germline, CDR1 is ENHRY, CDR2 SYGVKD. CDR3 length equals 16 residues. The V segment lost 1 base and the J segment 5 bases; nucleotides outside the gene matches: 10. CDR3 bases: TGTGCCATCAGTGAGTATAGGACAGGTAATAGGACTGAAGCTTTCTTT. This translates into CAISEYRTGNRTEAFF.

The V gene is TRBV9, the J gene TRBJ1-4; 10 bases align to TRBD1. This CDR3 is built from 15 residues. V lost 4 bases to trimming and J lost 8 bases; unmatched junction nucleotides: 8. CDR1 SGDLS and CDR2 YYNGEE come from the germline V gene. The CDR3 region has the DNA TGTGCCAGCAGCCCCCGGACAGGGGGAACGGAAAAACTGTTTTTT. This encodes CASSPRTGGTEKLFF.

The chain employs TRBV11-2 and TRBJ2-7; TRBD1 is a possible D gene (6 bases). Per the germline V gene, CDR1 is SGHAT and CDR2 is FQNNGV. The CDR3 has 13 residues. Trimming removed 5 bases at V and 4 bases at J, with 12 bases between. The CDR3, as DNA: TGTGCCAGCAGCCCCGGGACACTGTACGAGCAGTACTTC. Its translation: CASSPGTLYEQYF.

With regard to this clone: Other DNA sequences in the sample encode the same CDR3. The chain carries TRBV6-5 and TRBJ1-1; 7 positions match TRBD1. Germline V gene data show CDR1 as MNHEY and CDR2 as SVGAGI. V trimming: 6 bases; J trimming: 3 bases; junction bases outside the gene matches: 4. This CDR3 spans 13 amino acids. The CDR3 coding sequence is TGTGCCAGCAGCAGGGACAGAGACACTGAAGCTTTCTTT. This encodes CASSRDRDTEAFF.

This rearrangement joins TRBV7-2 to TRBJ2-1; 14 bases are shared with TRBD2. The J segment lost 7 bases and the V segment lost 5 bases, leaving 16 bases of the junction unmatched. Germline values: CDR1 SGHTA, CDR2 FQGNSA. CDR3 length: 19 residues. The CDR3 coding sequence is TGTGCCAGCAGCGGACAGGGACTAGCGGGAGCCGGGGGATGGAATGAGCAGTTCTTC. Its protein product is CASSGQGLAGAGGWNEQFF.

The chain is built from TRBV27 and TRBJ2-1, with 7 bases identical to TRBD1. CDR1 is MNHEY and CDR2 is SMNVEV in the germline V gene (reference sequence). J was trimmed by 3 bases and V by 9 bases; bases with no gene match: 11. CDR3 length: 15 amino acids. The CDR3 sequence is CASSGGTKVYNEQFF. CDR3 in DNA: TGTGCCAGTTCAGGGGGTACAAAGGTCTACAATGAGCAGTTCTTC.

The chain is built from TRBV6-5 and TRBJ2-1, with no clear D. Between the trimmed V and J ends, which lost 2 bases and 12 bases, there was a span of 8 bases. The CDR3 is 11 amino acids. Looked up from germline, CDR1 is MNHEY and CDR2 is SVGAGI. Here the CDR3 reads CASSYRSRQFF. CDR3 nucleotides: TGTGCCAGCAGTTACAGGAGTAGGCAGTTCTTC.

The genes are TRBV20-1 and TRBJ2-3; TRBD1 agrees at 8 bases. The CDR3 spans 13 residues. With V trimmed by 3 bases and J by 3 bases, 2 bases remained unmatched. CDR1 is DFQATT and CDR2 is SNEGSKA in the germline V gene (reference sequence). The chain's CDR3 is CSASRTGTDTQYF. CDR3 DNA sequence: TGCAGTGCTAGTCGGACAGGGACAGATACGCAGTATTTT.

This clone has more than one count but fewer than ten. This sequence joins TRBV3-1 (or the pseudogene TRBV3-2) and TRBJ2-1, with 8 bases identical to TRBD2. CDR1 is LGHDT and CDR2 is YNNKEL in the germline V gene (reference sequence). Trimming removed 1 base from V and 2 bases from J; junction bases left unmatched: 4. The CDR3 sequence is 16 residues long. The DNA for the CDR3 is TGTGCCAGCAGCCAAGGGCTAGCGGGTACCTACAATGAGCAGTTCTTC. Protein: CASSQGLAGTYNEQFF.

This rearrangement joins TRBV19 to TRBJ1-2; weak D call: TRBD1 (6 bases). Trimming stripped 9 bases from V and 7 bases from J, with 15 bases between. Germline V gene sequence: CDR1 LNHDA, CDR2 SQIVND (reference sequence). CDR3 length: 12 amino acids. The CDR3 DNA sequence: TGTGCCAGCCGGGAGGGGGTAGGTGGCTACACCTTC. This encodes CASREGVGGYTF.

V is TRBV3-1 (or the pseudogene TRBV3-2) and J is TRBJ2-7; 8 bases are shared with TRBD2. From germline, CDR1 is LGHDT and CDR2 YNNKEL (reference sequence). The V segment lost 0 bases and the J segment 0 bases; nucleotides outside the gene matches: 10. The CDR3 contains 18 residues. The CDR3 loop is CASSQDRRLALYSYEQYF. CDR3 nucleotides: TGTGCCAGCAGCCAAGATAGGAGACTAGCGCTTTACTCCTACGAGCAGTACTTC.

V usage is TRBV5-4 and J usage is TRBJ2-6; 11 bases are shared with TRBD1. V shed 4 bases and J 3 bases; nucleotides not matched to a gene: 6. Germline V CDR1 and CDR2: SGHNT, YYREEE (reference sequence). The CDR3 has 17 amino acids. The CDR3 loop is CASSPGTGGIGANVLTF. CDR3 nucleotide sequence: TGTGCCAGCAGCCCCGGGACAGGGGGAATTGGGGCCAACGTCCTGACTTTC.